This T cell receptor beta chain was retrieved from a study of shared clonotypes between healthy human individuals. Regarding the study as a whole: The authors expected sequencing depth to affect clonotype sharing among donors.

Worth noting for this clone: Its antigen is not identified.

The assay was carried out at the deep level. Measured with immunoSEQ multiplex PCR; TCRdb has only the in-frame clones, and not every one. The sample records some 2.3 million clones, just over 90% being singletons. This CDR3 contains 18 residues. Germline V CDR1 and CDR2: SGHRS, YFSETQ. V lost 7 bases to trimming and J lost 7 bases; unmatched junction nucleotides: 18. This sequence was found in a young man in good health. Some clones in this sample may be carry-over from other donors' samples. The sequencing sample was made of naive CD4+ T cells from PBMCs. Subset specified: CD45RA+ positively selected. This chain links TRBV5-1 with TRBJ2-1; 12 bases agree with TRBD2. DNA for the CDR3: TGCGCCAGCTCAAAGACTAGCGGGAGCGCTACCGGGAGGAATGAGCAGTTCTTC. This encodes CASSKTSGSATGRNEQFF.